These 23 T cell receptor beta chains were all obtained from the same sample, sequenced in a study of identical twins (dated by TCRdb to about 2016). Libraries were built with 5' RACE. The sequencer was an Illumina HiSeq 2000. TCRdb reworked the public reads: Q25 trimming with fastp, MiXCR clone assembly, productive beta chains retained. One record per CDR3 amino acid sequence lists the most common genes and DNA. In this sample the table shows 1.5 million to 2 million distinct CDR3 sequences, about 31% of which occur a single time. Of the sample, approximately 0.25% falls within the top ten clones. Material for sequencing was cord blood. These receptors all come from a newborn girl in good health.

This clonotype was found a few times. This chain connects TRBV29-1 to TRBJ1-2; D ambiguous. CDR3 length equals 14 residues. Germline V gene lookup returns CDR1 SQVTM and CDR2 ANQGSEA. V shed 4 bases and J shed 0 bases, with 12 bases lying between them. The chain's CDR3 is CSVGVQPPNYGYTF. As DNA, the CDR3 is TGCAGCGTTGGGGTACAGCCCCCTAACTATGGCTACACCTTC.

This chain links TRBV20-1 with TRBJ2-7; D call uncertain. The germline V gene has CDR1 DFQATT and CDR2 SNEGSKA (reference sequence). Trimming shortened V by 0 bases and J by 10 bases, and 10 bases separated the two germline ends. This CDR3 comprises 11 residues. The CDR3 sequence: CSAREGLPQYF. The DNA for the CDR3 is TGCAGTGCTAGAGAGGGTTTACCCCAGTACTTC.

This clonotype has just a few counts. The genes are TRBV4-2 and TRBJ2-1; 10 nucleotides agree with TRBD2. In germline, CDR1 is LGHNA, CDR2 YNFKEQ. CDR3 length: 16 residues. Unmatched junction bases numbered 13, after V lost 6 bases and J lost 8 bases. CDR3 nucleotides: TGTGCCAGCAGTCTCTCGTGGTCTAGCGGGGGTTATGAGCAGTTCTTC. Translation gives CASSLSWSSGGYEQFF.

The V gene is TRBV27, the J gene TRBJ2-4; 9 nucleotides match TRBD1. The J segment lost 13 bases and the V segment lost 5 bases, leaving 15 bases of the junction unmatched. Germline assignment: CDR1 MNHEY and CDR2 SMNVEV (reference sequence). There are 15 residues in the CDR3. The CDR3 region is CASSLLQGASYGQYF. CDR3 DNA: TGTGCCAGCAGTCTCCTACAGGGGGCCAGCTACGGGCAGTACTTC.

V and J are TRBV5-1 and TRBJ2-5; 7 nucleotides agree with TRBD1. The germline V gene has CDR1 SGHRS and CDR2 YFSETQ. V lost 1 base, J lost 13 bases, and 13 bases stayed unmatched. This CDR3 is built from 14 residues. The CDR3: CASSLRTGSYERYF. The CDR3 DNA is TGCGCCAGCAGCTTGAGGACAGGTTCCTACGAGCGGTACTTC.

The sample holds many counts of this clonotype. This chain connects TRBV29-1 to TRBJ2-7; the D is unclear. V shed 4 bases and J shed 0 bases, with 10 bases lying between them. The CDR3 is 13 residues long. CDR1 and CDR2 (germline): SQVTM, ANQGSEA. CDR3 amino acids: CSVGLPSSYEQYF. The DNA of the CDR3 is TGCAGCGTTGGGTTGCCGAGCTCCTACGAGCAGTACTTC.

The rearrangement links TRBV11-1 to TRBJ2-2, with 7 bases matching TRBD1. The V and J ends lost 3 bases and 0 bases, in that order; junction bases with no gene match: 1. The germline CDR1 and CDR2 sequences are SGHAT and FQDESV (reference sequence). CDR3 size: 15 residues. The CDR3 coding sequence is TGTGCCAGCAGCTTTGACAGGGCGAACACCGGGGAGCTGTTTTTT. Protein sequence: CASSFDRANTGELFF.

This clonotype came up a few times. This sequence joins TRBV12-3 or TRBV12-4 and TRBJ1-4; the D gene is possibly TRBD1 (5 bases). CDR3 length: 14 amino acids. V lost 4 bases to trimming and J lost 7 bases, with 13 bases between them. CDR3 amino acids: CASSSGGGSEKLFF. DNA of the CDR3: TGTGCCAGCAGTTCCGGGGGGGGAAGTGAAAAACTGTTTTTT.

In this sample, this clonotype turned up many times. The chain uses TRBV27 and TRBJ1-2, with D maybe TRBD1 (6 bases). CDR3 length: 14 amino acids. Trimming pared 3 bases from V and 1 base from J, leaving 9 bases between. Germline V CDR1 and CDR2: MNHEY, SMNVEV (reference sequence). CDR3 nucleotide sequence: TGTGCCAGCAGTTTTCGACAGGATAACTATGGCTACACCTTC. Translation gives CASSFRQDNYGYTF.

The chain recombines TRBV4-1 with TRBJ2-7; D is perhaps TRBD1 (6 bases). Germline lookup yields CDR1 MGHRA and CDR2 YSYEKL. V was shortened by 5 bases and J by 7 bases, with 12 bases between the two germline ends. The CDR3 is 12 amino acids. CDR3 sequence reads: CASSYRRGEQYF. The CDR3 DNA follows: TGCGCCAGCAGCTACCGCAGGGGTGAGCAGTACTTC.

The CDR3 nucleotides are TGTGCCAGCGCACGGGGGGGCCCAGATACGCAGTATTTT. Translated: CASARGGPDTQYF. V usage is TRBV12-3 or TRBV12-4 and J usage is TRBJ2-3, with 8 bases that match TRBD2. The trim removed 8 bases at V and 4 bases at J, leaving 5 bases unmatched. CDR3 size: 13 residues.

This clonotype has more than one count but fewer than ten. The chain uses TRBV20-1 and TRBJ1-1; D is perhaps TRBD1 (5 bases). The germline V gene has CDR1 DFQATT and CDR2 SNEGSKA (reference sequence). Between the trimmed V and J ends, which lost 5 bases and 5 bases, there was a span of 9 bases. The CDR3 is 11 amino acids. CDR3 loop: CSALGGTEAFF. CDR3 in DNA: TGCAGTGCTCTGGGGGGAACTGAAGCTTTCTTT.

This sequence joins TRBV24-1 and TRBJ2-1; D not resolved. The CDR3 has 15 amino acids. Trimming left V 3 bases short and J 5 bases short, with 13 bases between. Germline-derived CDR1 and CDR2 are KGHDR and SFDVKD. The CDR3 nucleotides read TGTGCCACCAGTGATCCCCTTATGATGGACAATGAGCAGTTCTTC. Translating it yields CATSDPLMMDNEQFF.

The chain is built from TRBV28 and TRBJ2-3, with D unresolved. Trimming removed 5 bases at V and 4 bases at J, with 22 bases between. This CDR3 comprises 17 residues. The germline gives CDR1 MDHEN, CDR2 SYDVKM. CDR3 residues: CASSLGWAPASPDTQYF. CDR3 nucleotides: TGTGCCAGCAGTCTGGGGTGGGCCCCAGCCTCCCCAGATACGCAGTATTTT.

The V call is TRBV7-2, the J call TRBJ2-1, with 9 bases aligning to TRBD2. The last part of the DNA fits TRBJ2-7 better; the J call may be wrong. Germline V gene sequence: CDR1 SGHTA, CDR2 FQGNSA. The CDR3 runs to 17 residues. The CDR3 reads CASSFRQTSGSYNEQYF. In DNA, the CDR3 is TGTGCCAGCAGCTTCCGACAGACTAGCGGCTCCTACAATGAGCAGTACTTC.

This chain uses TRBV11-2 with TRBJ2-7, with D possibly matching TRBD2 (5 bases). V was cut by 2 bases and J by 3 bases, with 11 bases left in between. The CDR3 covers 14 residues. In germline, CDR1 is SGHAT, CDR2 FQNNGV. CDR3 region: CASSLRLKDYEQYF. The DNA for the CDR3 is TGTGCCAGCAGCTTACGACTAAAGGACTACGAGCAGTACTTC.

This clonotype was counted only a few times. This chain connects TRBV6-1 to TRBJ2-7; weak D call: TRBD2 (6 bases). The CDR3 spans 15 residues. Trimming stripped 0 bases from V and 1 base from J, with 10 bases between. CDR1 is MNHNS and CDR2 is SASEGT in the germline V gene. The CDR3 nucleotides are TGTGCCAGCAGTGAAGCGGAGGGCCCTTCCTACGAGCAGTACTTC. Translated: CASSEAEGPSYEQYF.

This clonotype turned up a few times. V gene TRBV28 combines with J gene TRBJ2-1; D uncertain. CDR3 length: 13 amino acids. V was clipped by 8 bases and J by 8 bases, with 16 bases between them. The germline gives CDR1 MDHEN, CDR2 SYDVKM. CDR3 nucleotide sequence: TGTGCCAGCCGGGCGATGGTCGTACATGAGCAGTTCTTC. Encoded protein: CASRAMVVHEQFF.

This clonotype was found many times. V is TRBV11-2 and J is TRBJ1-2; no clear D. The germline V and J ends were trimmed by 5 bases and 3 bases, with 10 bases remaining between them. Germline CDR1 reads SGHAT; CDR2 reads FQNNGV. The CDR3 sequence is 13 residues long. CDR3 coding DNA: TGTGCCAGCAGCCCCAACAAGTACTATGGCTACACCTTC. Translating it yields CASSPNKYYGYTF.

The chain links TRBV6-4 to TRBJ1-2; D gene unclear. V was clipped by 0 bases and J by 8 bases, with 16 bases between them. The V gene's germline CDR1 is MRHNA and CDR2 SNTAGT. CDR3 size: 15 residues. In DNA form, the CDR3 reads TGTGCCAGCAGTGACTCAACAATCCGCGGTAGGGGCTACACCTTC. It encodes CASSDSTIRGRGYTF.

V and J are TRBV27 and TRBJ2-4; a weak D match, TRBD2 (6 bases). V lost 1 base, J lost 13 bases, and 20 bases lay in between. CDR1 and CDR2 from the germline V gene are MNHEY and SMNVEV (reference sequence). The CDR3 consists of 15 residues. This CDR3 is CASSLLRDPSYVQYF. CDR3 bases: TGTGCCAGCAGTTTATTGCGGGACCCCTCCTACGTGCAGTACTTC.

CDR3 coding DNA: TGTGCCAGCAGCTCCTTTCAGAACACTGAAGCTTTCTTT. This gives the protein CASSSFQNTEAFF. V gene TRBV6-6 combines with J gene TRBJ1-1; D is undetermined. The CDR3 is 13 residues long. V lost 6 bases to trimming and J lost 1 base, with 9 bases between them. Germline values: CDR1 MNHNY, CDR2 SVGAGI (reference sequence).

The V and J genes are TRBV20-1 and TRBJ2-1; 9 nucleotides match TRBD2. This CDR3 has 16 amino acids. CDR1 and CDR2 (germline): DFQATT, SNEGSKA (reference sequence). V dropped 6 bases and J dropped 8; count of bases not matched to a gene: 17. This CDR3 reads CSAEKGPGLANDEQFF. The CDR3 DNA follows: TGCAGTGCGGAAAAGGGGCCGGGACTAGCAAACGATGAGCAGTTCTTC.